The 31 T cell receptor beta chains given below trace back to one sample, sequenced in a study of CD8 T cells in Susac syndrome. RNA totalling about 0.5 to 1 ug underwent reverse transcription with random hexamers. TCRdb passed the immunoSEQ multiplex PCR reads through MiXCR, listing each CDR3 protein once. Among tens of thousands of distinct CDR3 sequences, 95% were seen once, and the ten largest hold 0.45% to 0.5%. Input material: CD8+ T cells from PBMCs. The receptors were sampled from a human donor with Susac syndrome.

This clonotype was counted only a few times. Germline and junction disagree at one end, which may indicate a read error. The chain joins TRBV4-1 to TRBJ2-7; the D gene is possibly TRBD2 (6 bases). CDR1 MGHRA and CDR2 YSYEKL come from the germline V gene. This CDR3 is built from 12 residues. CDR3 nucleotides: TGTGCCAGCAGCCAAGGAGGGGACGAGCAGTACTTC. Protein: CASSQGGDEQYF.

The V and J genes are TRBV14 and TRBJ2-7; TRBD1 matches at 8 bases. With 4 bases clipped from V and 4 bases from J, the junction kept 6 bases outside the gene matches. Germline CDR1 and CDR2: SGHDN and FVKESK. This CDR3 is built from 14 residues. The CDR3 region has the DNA TGTGCCAGCAGCCCTGGACAGGGTGGATACGAGCAGTACTTC. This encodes CASSPGQGGYEQYF.

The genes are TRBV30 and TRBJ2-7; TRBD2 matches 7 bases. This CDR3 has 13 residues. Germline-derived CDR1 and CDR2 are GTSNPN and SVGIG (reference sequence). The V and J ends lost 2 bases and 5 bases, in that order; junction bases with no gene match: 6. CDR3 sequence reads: CAWSWASGNEQYF. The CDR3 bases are TGTGCCTGGAGTTGGGCTAGCGGTAACGAGCAGTACTTC.

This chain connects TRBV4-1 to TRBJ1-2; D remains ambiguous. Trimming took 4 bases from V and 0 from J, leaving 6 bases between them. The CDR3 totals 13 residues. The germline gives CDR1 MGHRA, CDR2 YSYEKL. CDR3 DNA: TGCGCCAGCAGCCCGGGTCCTAACTATGGCTACACCTTC. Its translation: CASSPGPNYGYTF.

CDR3 region: CASSQGLAGETQYF. The CDR3 bases are TGTGCCAGCAGCCAGGGACTAGCGGGAGAGACCCAGTACTTC. The chain employs TRBV5-4 and TRBJ2-5; 12 bases map to TRBD2. Losses at the gene ends were 4 bases for V and 4 bases for J; bases not matched to a gene: 2. The CDR3 extends over 14 amino acids. Germline V CDR1 and CDR2: SGHNT, YYREEE (reference sequence).

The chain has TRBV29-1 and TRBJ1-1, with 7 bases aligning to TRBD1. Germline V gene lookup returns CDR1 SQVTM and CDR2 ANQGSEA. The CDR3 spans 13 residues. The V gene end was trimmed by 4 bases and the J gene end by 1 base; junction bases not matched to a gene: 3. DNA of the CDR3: TGCAGCGTTGGGGACAGCTGGAACACTGAAGCTTTCTTT. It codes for CSVGDSWNTEAFF.

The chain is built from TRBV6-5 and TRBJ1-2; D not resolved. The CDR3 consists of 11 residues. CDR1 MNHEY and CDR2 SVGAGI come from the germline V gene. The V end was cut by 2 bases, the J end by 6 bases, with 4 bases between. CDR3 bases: TGTGCCAGCAGTTACGGGGATGGCTACACCTTC. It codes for CASSYGDGYTF.

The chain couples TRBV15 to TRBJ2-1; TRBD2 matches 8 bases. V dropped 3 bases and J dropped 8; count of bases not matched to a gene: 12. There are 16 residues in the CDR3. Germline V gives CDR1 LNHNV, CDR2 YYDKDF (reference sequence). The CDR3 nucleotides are TGTGCCACCAGCAGCGGTCTGCGGGAGGAGCGAGATGAGCAGTTCTTC. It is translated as CATSSGLREERDEQFF.

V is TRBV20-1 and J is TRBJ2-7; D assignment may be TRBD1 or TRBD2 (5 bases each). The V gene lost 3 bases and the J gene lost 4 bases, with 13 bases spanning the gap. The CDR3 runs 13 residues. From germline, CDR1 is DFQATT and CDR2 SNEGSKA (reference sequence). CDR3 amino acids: CSARGTEAYEQYF. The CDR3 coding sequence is TGCAGTGCTAGGGGGACGGAGGCTTACGAGCAGTACTTC.

CDR3 sequence: CSARDSDRRGYTF. Written as DNA, the CDR3 is TGCAGTGCTAGAGATTCGGACAGAAGAGGCTACACCTTC. V gene TRBV20-1 combines with J gene TRBJ1-2; D is perhaps TRBD1 (6 bases). Trimming left V 0 bases short and J 8 bases short, with 13 bases between. This CDR3 has 13 residues. The germline V gene encodes CDR1 DFQATT and CDR2 SNEGSKA (reference sequence).

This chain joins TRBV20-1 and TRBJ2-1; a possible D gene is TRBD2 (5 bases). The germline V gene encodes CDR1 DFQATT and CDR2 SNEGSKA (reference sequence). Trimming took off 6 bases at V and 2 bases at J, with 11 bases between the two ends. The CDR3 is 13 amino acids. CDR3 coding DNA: TGCAGTGCGTGGGAGCCCACCTACAATGAGCAGTTCTTC. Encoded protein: CSAWEPTYNEQFF.

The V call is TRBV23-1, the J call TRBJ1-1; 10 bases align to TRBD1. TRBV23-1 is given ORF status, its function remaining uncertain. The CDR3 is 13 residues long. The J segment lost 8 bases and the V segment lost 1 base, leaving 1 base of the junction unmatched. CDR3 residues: CASSQLGQGEAFF. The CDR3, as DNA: TGCGCCAGCAGTCAATTGGGACAGGGGGAAGCTTTCTTT.

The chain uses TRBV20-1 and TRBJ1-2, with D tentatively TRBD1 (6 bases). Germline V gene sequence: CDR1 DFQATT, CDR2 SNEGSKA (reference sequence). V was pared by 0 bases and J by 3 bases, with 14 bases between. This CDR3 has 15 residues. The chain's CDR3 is CSARDSGRGYYGYTF. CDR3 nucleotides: TGCAGTGCTAGAGATTCTGGCAGGGGCTACTATGGCTACACCTTC.

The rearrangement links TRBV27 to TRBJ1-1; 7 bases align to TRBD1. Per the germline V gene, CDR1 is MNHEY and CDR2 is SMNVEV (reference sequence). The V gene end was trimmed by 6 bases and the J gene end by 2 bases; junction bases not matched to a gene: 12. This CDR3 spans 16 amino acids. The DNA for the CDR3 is TGTGCCAGCAGGCTAACACTGACAGGGACAAACACTGAAGCTTTCTTT. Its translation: CASRLTLTGTNTEAFF.

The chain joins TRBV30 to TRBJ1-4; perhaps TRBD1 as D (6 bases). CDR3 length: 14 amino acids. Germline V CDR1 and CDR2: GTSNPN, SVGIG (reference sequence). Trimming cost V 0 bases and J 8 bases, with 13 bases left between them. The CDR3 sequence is CAWSVGAGDEKLFF. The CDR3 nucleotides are TGTGCCTGGAGTGTTGGCGCAGGGGACGAAAAACTGTTTTTT.

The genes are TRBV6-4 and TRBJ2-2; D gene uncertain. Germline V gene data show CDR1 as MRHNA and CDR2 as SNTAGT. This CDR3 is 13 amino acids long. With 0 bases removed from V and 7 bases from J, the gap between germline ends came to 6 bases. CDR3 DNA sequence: TGTGCCAGCAGTGACTCGGCAGTCGGGGAGCTGTTTTTT. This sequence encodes CASSDSAVGELFF.

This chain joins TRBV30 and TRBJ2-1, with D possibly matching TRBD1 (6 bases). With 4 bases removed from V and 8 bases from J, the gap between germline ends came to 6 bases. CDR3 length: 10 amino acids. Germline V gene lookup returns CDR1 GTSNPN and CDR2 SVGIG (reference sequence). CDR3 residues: CAWTGDEQFF. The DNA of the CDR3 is TGTGCCTGGACAGGGGATGAGCAGTTCTTC.

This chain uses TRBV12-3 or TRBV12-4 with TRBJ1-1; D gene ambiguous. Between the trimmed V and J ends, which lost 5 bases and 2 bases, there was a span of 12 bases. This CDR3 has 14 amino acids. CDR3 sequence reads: CASSLGVGNTEAFF. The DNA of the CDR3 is TGTGCCAGCAGTCTCGGTGTAGGAAACACTGAAGCTTTCTTT.

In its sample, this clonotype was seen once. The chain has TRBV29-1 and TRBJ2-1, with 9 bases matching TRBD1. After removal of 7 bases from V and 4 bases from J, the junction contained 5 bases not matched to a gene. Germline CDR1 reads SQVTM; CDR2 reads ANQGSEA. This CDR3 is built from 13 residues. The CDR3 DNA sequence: TGCAGCGGGGGGACAGGGAATTACAATGAGCAGTTCTTC. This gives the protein CSGGTGNYNEQFF.

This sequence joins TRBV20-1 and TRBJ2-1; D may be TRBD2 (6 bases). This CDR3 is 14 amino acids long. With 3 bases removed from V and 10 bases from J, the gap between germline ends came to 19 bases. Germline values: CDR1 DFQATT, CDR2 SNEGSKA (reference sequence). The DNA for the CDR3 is TGCAGTGCTAGCCTGGCACAGTGGGGGAGGGAGCAGTTCTTC. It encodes CSASLAQWGREQFF.

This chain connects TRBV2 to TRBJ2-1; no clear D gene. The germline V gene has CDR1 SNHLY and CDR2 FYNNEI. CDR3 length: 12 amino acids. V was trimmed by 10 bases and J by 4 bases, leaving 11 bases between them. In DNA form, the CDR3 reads TGTGCCACCCATGGGGATTACAATGAGCAGTTCTTC. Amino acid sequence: CATHGDYNEQFF.

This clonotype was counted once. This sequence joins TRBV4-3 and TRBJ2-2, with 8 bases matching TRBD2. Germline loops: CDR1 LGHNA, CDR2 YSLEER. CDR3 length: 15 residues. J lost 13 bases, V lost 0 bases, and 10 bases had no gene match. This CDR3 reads CASSQDTSGPVRLFF. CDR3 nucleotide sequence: TGCGCCAGCAGCCAAGATACTAGCGGACCGGTTCGGCTGTTTTTT.

DNA of the CDR3: TGCAGTGCTAACTGGGGGACTGAAGCTTTCTTT. Amino acid sequence: CSANWGTEAFF. The V call is TRBV20-1, the J call TRBJ1-1; D might be TRBD1 (5 bases). Germline V CDR1 and CDR2: DFQATT, SNEGSKA (reference sequence). Trimming took off 4 bases at V and 5 bases at J, with 8 bases between the two ends. The CDR3 has 11 residues.

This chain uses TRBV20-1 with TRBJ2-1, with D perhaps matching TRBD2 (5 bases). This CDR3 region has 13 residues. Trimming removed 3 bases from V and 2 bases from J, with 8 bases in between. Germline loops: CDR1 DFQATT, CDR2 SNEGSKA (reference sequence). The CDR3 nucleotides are TGCAGTGCTAGGGGAGATACCTACAATGAGCAGTTCTTC. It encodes CSARGDTYNEQFF.

DNA of the CDR3: TGTGCCACCAGTGAGACCGGGACAGGGGATAAGCAGTTCTTC. This gives the protein CATSETGTGDKQFF. The V call is TRBV24-1, the J call TRBJ2-1; 10 positions match TRBD1. The CDR3 is made up of 14 amino acids. Germline V gives CDR1 KGHDR, CDR2 SFDVKD. Trimming cost V 4 bases and J 11 bases; bases outside gene matches: 7.

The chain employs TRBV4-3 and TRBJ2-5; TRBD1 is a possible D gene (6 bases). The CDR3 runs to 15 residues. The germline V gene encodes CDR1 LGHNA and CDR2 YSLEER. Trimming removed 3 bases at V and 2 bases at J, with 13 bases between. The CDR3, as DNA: TGCGCCAGCAGCCATGGAACTGGACAGCAAGAGACCCAGTACTTC. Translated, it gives CASSHGTGQQETQYF.

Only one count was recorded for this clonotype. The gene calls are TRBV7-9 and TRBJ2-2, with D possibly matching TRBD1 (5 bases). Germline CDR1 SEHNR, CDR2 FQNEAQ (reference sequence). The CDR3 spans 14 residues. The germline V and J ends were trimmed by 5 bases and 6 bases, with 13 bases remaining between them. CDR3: CASSPGAGSGELFF. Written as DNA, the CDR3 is TGTGCCAGCAGCCCCGGCGCAGGGTCCGGGGAGCTGTTTTTT.

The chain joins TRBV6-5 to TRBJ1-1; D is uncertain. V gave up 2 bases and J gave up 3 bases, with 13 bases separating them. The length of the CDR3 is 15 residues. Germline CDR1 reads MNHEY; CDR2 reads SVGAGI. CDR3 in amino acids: CASSYGQVEDTEAFF. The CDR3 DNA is TGTGCCAGCAGTTACGGTCAGGTGGAAGACACTGAAGCTTTCTTT.

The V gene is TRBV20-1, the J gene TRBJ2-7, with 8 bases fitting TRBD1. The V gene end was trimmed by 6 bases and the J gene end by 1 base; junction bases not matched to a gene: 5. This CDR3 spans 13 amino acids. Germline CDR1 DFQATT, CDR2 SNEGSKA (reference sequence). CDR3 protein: CSALTGESYEQYF. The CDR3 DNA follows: TGCAGTGCCCTGACAGGGGAGTCCTACGAGCAGTACTTC.

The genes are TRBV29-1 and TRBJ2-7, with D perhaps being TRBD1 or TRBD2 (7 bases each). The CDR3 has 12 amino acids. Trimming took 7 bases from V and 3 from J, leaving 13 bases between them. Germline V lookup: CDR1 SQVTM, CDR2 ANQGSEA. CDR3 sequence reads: CSASGGDYEQYF. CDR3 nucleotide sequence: TGCAGCGCGTCAGGGGGGGACTACGAGCAGTACTTC.

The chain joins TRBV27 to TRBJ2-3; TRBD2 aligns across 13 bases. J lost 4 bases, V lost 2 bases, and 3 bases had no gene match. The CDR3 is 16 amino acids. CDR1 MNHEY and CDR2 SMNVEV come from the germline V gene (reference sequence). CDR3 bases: TGTGCCAGCAGTTTAATACTAGCGGGAGGGCCAGATACGCAGTATTTT. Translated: CASSLILAGGPDTQYF.